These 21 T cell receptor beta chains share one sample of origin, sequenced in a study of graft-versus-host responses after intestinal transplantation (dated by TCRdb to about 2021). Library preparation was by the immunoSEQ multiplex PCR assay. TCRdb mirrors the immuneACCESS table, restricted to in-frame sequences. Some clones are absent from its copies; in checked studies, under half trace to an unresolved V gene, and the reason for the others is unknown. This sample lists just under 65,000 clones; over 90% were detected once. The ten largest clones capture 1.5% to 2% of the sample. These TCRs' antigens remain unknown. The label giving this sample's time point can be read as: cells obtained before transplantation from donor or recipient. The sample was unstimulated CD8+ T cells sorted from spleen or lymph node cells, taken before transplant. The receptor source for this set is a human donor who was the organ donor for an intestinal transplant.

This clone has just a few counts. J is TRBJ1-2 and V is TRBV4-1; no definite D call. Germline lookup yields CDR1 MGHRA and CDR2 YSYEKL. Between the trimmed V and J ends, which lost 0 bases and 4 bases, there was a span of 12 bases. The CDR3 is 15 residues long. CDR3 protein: CASSQDLAVIYGYTF. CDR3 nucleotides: TGCGCCAGCAGCCAAGATCTCGCGGTTATCTATGGCTACACCTTC.

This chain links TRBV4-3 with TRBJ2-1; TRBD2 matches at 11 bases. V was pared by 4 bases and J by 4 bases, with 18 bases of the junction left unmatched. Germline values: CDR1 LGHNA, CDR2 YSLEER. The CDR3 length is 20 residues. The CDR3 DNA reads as TGCGCCAGCAGCCTAAGGAGGGACGGACTAGCGGGTGTTCTGTACAATGAGCAGTTCTTC. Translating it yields CASSLRRDGLAGVLYNEQFF.

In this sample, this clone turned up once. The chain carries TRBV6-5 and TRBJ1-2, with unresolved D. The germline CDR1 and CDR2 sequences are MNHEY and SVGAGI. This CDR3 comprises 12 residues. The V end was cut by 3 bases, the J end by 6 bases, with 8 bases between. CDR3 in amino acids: CASSYSGDGYTF. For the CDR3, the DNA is TGTGCCAGCAGTTATTCCGGAGATGGCTACACCTTC.

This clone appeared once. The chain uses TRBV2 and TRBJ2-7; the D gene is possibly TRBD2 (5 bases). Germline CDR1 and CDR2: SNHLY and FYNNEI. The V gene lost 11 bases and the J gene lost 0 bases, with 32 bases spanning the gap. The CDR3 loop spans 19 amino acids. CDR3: CASELRAESRRSDSYEQYF. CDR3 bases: TGTGCCTCCGAGTTGCGAGCGGAAAGTAGAAGGTCGGACTCCTACGAGCAGTACTTC. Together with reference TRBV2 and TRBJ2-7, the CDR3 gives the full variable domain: EPEVTQTPSHQVTQMGQEVILRCVPISNHLYFYWYRQILGQKVEFLVSFYNNEISEKSEIFDDQFSVERPDGSNFTLKIRSTKLEDSAMYFCASELRAESRRSDSYEQYFGPGTRLTVT.

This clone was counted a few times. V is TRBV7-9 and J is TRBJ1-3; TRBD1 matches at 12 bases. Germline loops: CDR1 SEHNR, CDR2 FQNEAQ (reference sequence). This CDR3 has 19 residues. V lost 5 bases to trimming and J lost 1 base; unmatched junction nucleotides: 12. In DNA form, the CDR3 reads TGTGCCAGCAGCGCCCCACCGGGACAGGGGGCGATTTCTGGAAACACCATATATTTT. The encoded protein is CASSAPPGQGAISGNTIYF.

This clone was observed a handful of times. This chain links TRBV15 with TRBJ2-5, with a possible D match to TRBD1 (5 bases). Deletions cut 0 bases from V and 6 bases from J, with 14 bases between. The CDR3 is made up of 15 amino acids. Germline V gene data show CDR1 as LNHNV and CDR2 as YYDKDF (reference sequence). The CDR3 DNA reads TGTGCCACCAGCAGAGATTTGGGGCGCGGAAAGACCCAGTACTTC. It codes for CATSRDLGRGKTQYF.

The CDR3 loop is CASSLDPNRGLAKNIQYF. DNA of the CDR3: TGTGCCAGCAGCTTAGATCCCAACAGGGGACTAGCCAAAAACATTCAGTACTTC. The V and J genes are TRBV11-2 and TRBJ2-4; D is perhaps TRBD1 (7 bases). The CDR3 covers 18 residues. The germline V gene encodes CDR1 SGHAT and CDR2 FQNNGV. Trimming removed 0 bases at V and 0 bases at J, with 15 bases between.

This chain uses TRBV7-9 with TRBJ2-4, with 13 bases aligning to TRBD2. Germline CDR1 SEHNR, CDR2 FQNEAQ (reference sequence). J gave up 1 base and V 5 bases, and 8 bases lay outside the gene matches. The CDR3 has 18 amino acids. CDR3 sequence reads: CASSPEGTSGMAKNIQYF. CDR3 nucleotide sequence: TGTGCCAGCAGCCCCGAGGGGACTAGCGGGATGGCCAAAAACATTCAGTACTTC.

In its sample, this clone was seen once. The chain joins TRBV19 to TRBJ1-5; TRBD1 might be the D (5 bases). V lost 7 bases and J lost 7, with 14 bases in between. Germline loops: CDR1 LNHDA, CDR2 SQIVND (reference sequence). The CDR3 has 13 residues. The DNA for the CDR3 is TGTGCCAGTAACTCTAACCCAGGGCAGCCCCAGCATTTT. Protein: CASNSNPGQPQHF.

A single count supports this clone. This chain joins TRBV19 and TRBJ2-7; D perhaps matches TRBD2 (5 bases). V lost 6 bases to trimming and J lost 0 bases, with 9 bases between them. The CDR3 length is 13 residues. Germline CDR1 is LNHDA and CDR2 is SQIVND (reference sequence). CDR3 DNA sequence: TGTGCCAGTAGCTCGGGGAGCTCCTACGAGCAGTACTTC. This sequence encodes CASSSGSSYEQYF.

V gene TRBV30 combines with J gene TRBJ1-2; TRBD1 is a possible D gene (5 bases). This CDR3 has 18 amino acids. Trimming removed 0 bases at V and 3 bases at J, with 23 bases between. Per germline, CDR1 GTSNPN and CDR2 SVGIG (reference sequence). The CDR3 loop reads CAWSVLADPRAGHYGYTF. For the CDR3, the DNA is TGTGCCTGGAGTGTACTTGCCGATCCCCGCGCAGGGCACTATGGCTACACCTTC.

The CDR3 nucleotides are TGTGCCAGCAGTCCCCGGACAGTTAGAACCTACAATGAGCAGTTCTTC. Residues: CASSPRTVRTYNEQFF. The rearrangement joins TRBV27 to TRBJ2-1, with D perhaps TRBD1 (6 bases). This CDR3 region has 16 residues. Trimming took 5 bases from V and 2 from J, leaving 16 bases between them. Germline CDR1 MNHEY, CDR2 SMNVEV (reference sequence).

CDR3 nucleotides: TGTGCCAGCAGCGCAAGGACAGGGGGCGCATCCTACGAGCAGTACTTC. This encodes CASSARTGGASYEQYF. J is TRBJ2-7 and V is TRBV7-9, with TRBD1 matching 11 bases. Germline assignment: CDR1 SEHNR and CDR2 FQNEAQ (reference sequence). The V segment lost 5 bases and the J segment 1 base; nucleotides outside the gene matches: 7. The CDR3 is made up of 16 amino acids.

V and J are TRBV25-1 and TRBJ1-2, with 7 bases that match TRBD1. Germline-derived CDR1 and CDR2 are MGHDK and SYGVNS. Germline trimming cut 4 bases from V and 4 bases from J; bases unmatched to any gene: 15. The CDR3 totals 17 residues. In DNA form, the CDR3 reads TGTGCCAGCAGTGGCCTCCTCACTCCAGGGGGAGGCTATGGCTACACCTTC. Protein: CASSGLLTPGGGYGYTF.

DNA for the CDR3: TGTGCCAGCTCACCGCCGGGAGGGCCAGAAAAAGAGACCCAGTACTTC. This gives the protein CASSPPGGPEKETQYF. The chain couples TRBV18 to TRBJ2-5; TRBD2 aligns across 8 bases. The ends lost 3 bases at V and 3 bases at J; junction bases unmatched: 9. Per the germline V gene, CDR1 is KGHSH and CDR2 is LQKENI. The CDR3 is made up of 16 amino acids.

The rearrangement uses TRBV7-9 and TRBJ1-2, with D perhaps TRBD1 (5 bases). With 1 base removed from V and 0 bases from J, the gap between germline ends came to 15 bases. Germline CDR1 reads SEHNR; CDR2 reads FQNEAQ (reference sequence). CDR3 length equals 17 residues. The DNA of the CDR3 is TGTGCCAGCAGCTTAGGCGCAGGGAAGGGTTCTAACTATGGCTACACCTTC. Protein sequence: CASSLGAGKGSNYGYTF. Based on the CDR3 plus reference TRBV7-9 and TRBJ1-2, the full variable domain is DTGVSQNPRHKITKRGQNVTFRCDPISEHNRLYWYRQTLGQGPEFLTYFQNEAQLEKSRLLSDRFSAERPKGSFSTLEIQRTEQGDSAMYLCASSLGAGKGSNYGYTFGSGTRLTVV.

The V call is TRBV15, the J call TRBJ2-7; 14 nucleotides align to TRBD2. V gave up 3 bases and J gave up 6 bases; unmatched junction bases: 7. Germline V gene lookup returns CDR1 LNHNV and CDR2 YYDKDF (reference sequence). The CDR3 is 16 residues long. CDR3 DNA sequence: TGTGCCACCAGCAGGGCAGGACTAGCGGGAGGAGGCGAGCAGTACTTC. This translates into CATSRAGLAGGGEQYF.

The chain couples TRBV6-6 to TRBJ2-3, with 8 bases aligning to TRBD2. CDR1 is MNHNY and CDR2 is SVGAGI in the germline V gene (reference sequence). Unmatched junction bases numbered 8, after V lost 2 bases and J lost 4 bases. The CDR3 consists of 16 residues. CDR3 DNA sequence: TGTGCCAGCAGTTACGTGGGTAGCGGGATGTCAGATACGCAGTATTTT. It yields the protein CASSYVGSGMSDTQYF.

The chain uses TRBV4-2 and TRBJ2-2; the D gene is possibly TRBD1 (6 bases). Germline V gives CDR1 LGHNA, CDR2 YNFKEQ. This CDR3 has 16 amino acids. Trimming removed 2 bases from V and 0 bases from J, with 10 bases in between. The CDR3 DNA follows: TGTGCCAGCAGCCAACCGGACAGACCGAACACCGGGGAGCTGTTTTTT. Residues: CASSQPDRPNTGELFF.

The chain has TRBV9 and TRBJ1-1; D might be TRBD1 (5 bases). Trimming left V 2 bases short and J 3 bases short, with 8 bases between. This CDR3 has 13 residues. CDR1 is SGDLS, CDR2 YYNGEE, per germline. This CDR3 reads CASSVWTHTEAFF. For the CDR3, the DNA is TGTGCCAGCAGCGTCTGGACACACACTGAAGCTTTCTTT. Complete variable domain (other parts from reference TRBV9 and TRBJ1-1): DSGVTQTPKHLITATGQRVTLRCSPRSGDLSVYWYQQSLDQGLQFLIQYYNGEERAKGNILERFSAQQFPDLHSELNLSSLELGDSALYFCASSVWTHTEAFFGQGTRLTVV.

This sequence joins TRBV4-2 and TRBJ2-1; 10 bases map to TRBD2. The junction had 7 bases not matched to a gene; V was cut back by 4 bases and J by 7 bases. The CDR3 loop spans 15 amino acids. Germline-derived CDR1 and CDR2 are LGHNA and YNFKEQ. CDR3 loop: CASSPLAGLHNEQFF. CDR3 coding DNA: TGTGCCAGCAGCCCACTAGCGGGGCTTCATAATGAGCAGTTCTTC.